The following is a T cell receptor (beta chain) sequence with its context. A sample-barcoded 5' primer and a J-beta primer mix were used in a second PCR of roughly 6 to 12 cycles. TCRdb reanalysed the 5' RACE reads using MiXCR and keeps one entry per CDR3 protein. This repertoire shows over 1,500,000 distinct CDR3 sequences, roughly 52% found once; its top ten account for less than 2.5%. The record originates from a study of blood T cells in healthy people across ages. CDR1 SGHAT and CDR2 FQNNGV come from the germline V gene. The V and J ends lost 1 base and 8 bases, in that order; junction bases with no gene match: 8. There are 16 residues in the CDR3.

The chain combines TRBV11-2 with TRBJ2-4, with TRBD2 identical over 10 bases. The specimen sequenced was blood. The sequence came from a woman aged 40 to 50 in good health. DNA for the CDR3: TGTGCCAGCAGCTTAGCTCCTAGCGGGGGTATGCACATTCAGTACTTC. Protein: CASSLAPSGGMHIQYF.